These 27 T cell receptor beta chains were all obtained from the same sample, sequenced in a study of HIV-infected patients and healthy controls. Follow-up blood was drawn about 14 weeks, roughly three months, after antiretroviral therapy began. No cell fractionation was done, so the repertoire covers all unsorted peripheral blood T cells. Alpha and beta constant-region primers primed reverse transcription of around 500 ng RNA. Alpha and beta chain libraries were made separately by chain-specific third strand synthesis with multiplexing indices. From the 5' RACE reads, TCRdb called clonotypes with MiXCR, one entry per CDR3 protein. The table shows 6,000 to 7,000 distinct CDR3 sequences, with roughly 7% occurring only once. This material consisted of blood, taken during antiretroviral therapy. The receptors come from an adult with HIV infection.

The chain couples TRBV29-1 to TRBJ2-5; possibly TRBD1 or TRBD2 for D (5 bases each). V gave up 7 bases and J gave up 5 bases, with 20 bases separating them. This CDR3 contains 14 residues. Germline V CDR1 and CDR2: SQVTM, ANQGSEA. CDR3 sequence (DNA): TGCAGCGACGCCGGGTCAGGGACGGAGGAGACCCAGTACTTC. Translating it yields CSDAGSGTEETQYF.

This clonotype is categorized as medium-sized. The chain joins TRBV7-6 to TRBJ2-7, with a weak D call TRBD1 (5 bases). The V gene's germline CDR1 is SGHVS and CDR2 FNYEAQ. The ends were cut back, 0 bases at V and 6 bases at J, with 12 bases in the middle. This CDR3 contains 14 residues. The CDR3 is CASSLALSGSEQYF. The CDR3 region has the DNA TGTGCCAGCAGCTTAGCTCTCTCAGGGTCCGAGCAGTACTTC. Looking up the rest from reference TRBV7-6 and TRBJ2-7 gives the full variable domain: GAGVSQSPRYKVTKRGQDVALRCDPISGHVSLYWYRQALGQGPEFLTYFNYEAQQDKSGLPNDRFSAERPEGSISTLTIQRTEQRDSAMYRCASSLALSGSEQYFGPGTRLTVT.

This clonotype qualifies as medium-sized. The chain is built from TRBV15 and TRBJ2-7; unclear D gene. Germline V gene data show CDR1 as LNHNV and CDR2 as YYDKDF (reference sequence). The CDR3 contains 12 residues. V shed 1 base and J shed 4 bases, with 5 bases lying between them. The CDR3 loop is CATSRAGYEQYF. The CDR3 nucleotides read TGTGCCACCAGCAGAGCCGGGTACGAGCAGTACTTC.

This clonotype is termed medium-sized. The CDR3 sequence is CASSFEGQGQETQYF. The CDR3 DNA sequence: TGTGCCAGCAGCTTCGAGGGACAGGGTCAAGAGACCCAGTACTTC. The chain employs TRBV7-9 and TRBJ2-5; 9 positions match TRBD1. Looked up from germline, CDR1 is SEHNR and CDR2 is FQNEAQ (reference sequence). The CDR3 extends over 15 amino acids. The ends lost 3 bases at V and 2 bases at J; junction bases unmatched: 4. The variable domain in full, completed from reference TRBV7-9 and TRBJ2-5, reads DTGVSQNPRHKITKRGQNVTFRCDPISEHNRLYWYRQTLGQGPEFLTYFQNEAQLEKSRLLSDRFSAERPKGSFSTLEIQRTEQGDSAMYLCASSFEGQGQETQYFGPGTRLLVL.

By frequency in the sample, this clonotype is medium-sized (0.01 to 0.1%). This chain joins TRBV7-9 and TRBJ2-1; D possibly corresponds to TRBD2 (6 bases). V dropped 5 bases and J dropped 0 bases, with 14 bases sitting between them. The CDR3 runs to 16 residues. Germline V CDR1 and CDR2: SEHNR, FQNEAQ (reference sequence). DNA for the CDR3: TGTGCCAGCAGCCCGGGGGACTTCAGCTCCTACAATGAGCAGTTCTTC. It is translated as CASSPGDFSSYNEQFF. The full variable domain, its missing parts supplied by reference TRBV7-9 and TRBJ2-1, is DTGVSQNPRHKITKRGQNVTFRCDPISEHNRLYWYRQTLGQGPEFLTYFQNEAQLEKSRLLSDRFSAERPKGSFSTLEIQRTEQGDSAMYLCASSPGDFSSYNEQFFGPGTRLTVL.

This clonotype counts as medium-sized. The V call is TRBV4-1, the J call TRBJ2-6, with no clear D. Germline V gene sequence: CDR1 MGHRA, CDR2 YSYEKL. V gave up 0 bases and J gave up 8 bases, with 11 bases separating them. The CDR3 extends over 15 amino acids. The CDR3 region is CASSQDRSTTNVLTF. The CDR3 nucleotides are TGCGCCAGCAGCCAAGATCGCTCAACCACCAACGTCCTGACTTTC.

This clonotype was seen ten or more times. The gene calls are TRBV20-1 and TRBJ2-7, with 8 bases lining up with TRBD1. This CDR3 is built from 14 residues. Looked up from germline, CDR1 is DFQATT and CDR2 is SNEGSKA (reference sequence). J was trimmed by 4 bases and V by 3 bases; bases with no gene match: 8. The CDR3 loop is CSASPGGDMYEQYF. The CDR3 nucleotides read TGCAGTGCTAGCCCAGGGGGCGATATGTACGAGCAGTACTTC.

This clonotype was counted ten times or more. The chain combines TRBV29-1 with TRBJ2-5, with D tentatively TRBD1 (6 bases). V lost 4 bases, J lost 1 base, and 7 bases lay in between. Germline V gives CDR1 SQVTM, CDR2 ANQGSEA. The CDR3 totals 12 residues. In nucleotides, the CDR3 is TGCAGCGTTGGGGGGCGCCAAGAGACCCAGTACTTC. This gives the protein CSVGGRQETQYF.

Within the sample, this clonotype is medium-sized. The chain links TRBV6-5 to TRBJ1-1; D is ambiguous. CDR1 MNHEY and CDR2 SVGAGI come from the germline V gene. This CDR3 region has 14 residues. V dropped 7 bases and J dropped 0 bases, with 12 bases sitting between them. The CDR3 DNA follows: TGTGCCAGCACTAGAGCGGACCTGAACACTGAAGCTTTCTTT. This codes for CASTRADLNTEAFF.

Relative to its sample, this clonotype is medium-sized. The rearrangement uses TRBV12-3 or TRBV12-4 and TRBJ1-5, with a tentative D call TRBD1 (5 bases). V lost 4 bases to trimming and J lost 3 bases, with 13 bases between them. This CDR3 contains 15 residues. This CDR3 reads CASSSGGGFNQPQHF. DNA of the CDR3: TGTGCCAGCAGTTCGGGGGGGGGATTCAATCAGCCCCAGCATTTT.

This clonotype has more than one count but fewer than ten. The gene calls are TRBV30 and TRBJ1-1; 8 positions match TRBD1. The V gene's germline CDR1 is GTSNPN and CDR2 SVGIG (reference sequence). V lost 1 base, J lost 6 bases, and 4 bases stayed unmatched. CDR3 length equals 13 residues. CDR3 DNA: TGTGCCTGGAGTGCACGACAGGGGTCTGAAGCTTTCTTT. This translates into CAWSARQGSEAFF.

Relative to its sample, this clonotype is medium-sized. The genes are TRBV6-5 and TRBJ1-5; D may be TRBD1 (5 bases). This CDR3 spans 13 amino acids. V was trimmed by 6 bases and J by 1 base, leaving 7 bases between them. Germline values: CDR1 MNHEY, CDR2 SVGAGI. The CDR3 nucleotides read TGTGCCAGCAGACGGGACAGCAATCAGCCCCAGCATTTT. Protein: CASRRDSNQPQHF.

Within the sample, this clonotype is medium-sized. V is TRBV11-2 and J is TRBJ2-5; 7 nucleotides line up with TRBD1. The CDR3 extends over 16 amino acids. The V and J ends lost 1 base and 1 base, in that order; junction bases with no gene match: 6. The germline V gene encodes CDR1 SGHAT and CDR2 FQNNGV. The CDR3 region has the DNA TGTGCCAGCAGCTTAGGGACAGGACCCTTCCAAGAGACCCAGTACTTC. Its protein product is CASSLGTGPFQETQYF.

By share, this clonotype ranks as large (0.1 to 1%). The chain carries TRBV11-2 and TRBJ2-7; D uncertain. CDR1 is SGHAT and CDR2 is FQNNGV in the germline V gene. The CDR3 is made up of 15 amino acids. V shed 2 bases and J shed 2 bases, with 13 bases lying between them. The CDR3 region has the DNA TGTGCCAGCAGCTTAAGTGGTGAAAGCGCCTACGAGCAGTACTTC. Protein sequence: CASSLSGESAYEQYF.

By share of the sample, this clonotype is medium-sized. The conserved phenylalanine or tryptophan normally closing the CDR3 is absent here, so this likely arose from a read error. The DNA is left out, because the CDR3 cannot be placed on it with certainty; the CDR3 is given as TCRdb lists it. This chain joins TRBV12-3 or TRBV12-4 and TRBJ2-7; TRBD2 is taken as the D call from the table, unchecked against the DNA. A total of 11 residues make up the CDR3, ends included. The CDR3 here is CASPPPMGSTS.

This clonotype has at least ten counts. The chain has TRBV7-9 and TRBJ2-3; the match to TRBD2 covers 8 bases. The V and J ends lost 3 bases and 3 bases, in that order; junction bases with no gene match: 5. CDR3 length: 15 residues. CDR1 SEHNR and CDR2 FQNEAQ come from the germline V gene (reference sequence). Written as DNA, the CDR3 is TGTGCCAGCAGCTTGGGGCGGGAGGAGACAGATACGCAGTATTTT. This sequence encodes CASSLGREETDTQYF.

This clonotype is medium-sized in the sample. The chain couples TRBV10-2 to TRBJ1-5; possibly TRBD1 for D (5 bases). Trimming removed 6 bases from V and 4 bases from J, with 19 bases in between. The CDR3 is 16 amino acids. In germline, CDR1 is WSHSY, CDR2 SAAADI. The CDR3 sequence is CASSGGLGEGNQPQHF. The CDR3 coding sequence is TGCGCCAGCAGCGGGGGACTGGGGGAGGGGAATCAGCCCCAGCATTTT.

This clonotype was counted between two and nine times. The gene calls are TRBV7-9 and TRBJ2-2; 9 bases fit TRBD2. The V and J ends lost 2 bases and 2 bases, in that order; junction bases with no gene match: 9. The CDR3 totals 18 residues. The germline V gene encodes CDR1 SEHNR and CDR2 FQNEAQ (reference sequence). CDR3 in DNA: TGTGCCAGCAGCTTACTCGTAAGCGGGGGGCCAAACACCGGGGAGCTGTTTTTT. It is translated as CASSLLVSGGPNTGELFF.

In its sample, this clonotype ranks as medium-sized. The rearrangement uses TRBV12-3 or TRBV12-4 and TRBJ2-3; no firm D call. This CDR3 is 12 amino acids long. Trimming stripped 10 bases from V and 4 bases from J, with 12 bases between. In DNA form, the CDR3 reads TGTGCCATAGGACCGTTACCAGATACGCAGTATTTT. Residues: CAIGPLPDTQYF.

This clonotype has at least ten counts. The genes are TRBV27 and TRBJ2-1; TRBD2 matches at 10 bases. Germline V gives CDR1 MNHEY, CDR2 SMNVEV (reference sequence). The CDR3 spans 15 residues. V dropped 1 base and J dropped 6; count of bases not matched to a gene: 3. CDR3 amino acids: CASSLLSSGSNEQFF. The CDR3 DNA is TGTGCCAGCAGTTTATTGTCTAGCGGGAGCAATGAGCAGTTCTTC.

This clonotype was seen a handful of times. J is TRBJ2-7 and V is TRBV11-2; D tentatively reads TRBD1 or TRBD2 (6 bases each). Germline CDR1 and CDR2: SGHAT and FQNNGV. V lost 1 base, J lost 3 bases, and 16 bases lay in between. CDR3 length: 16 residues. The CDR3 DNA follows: TGTGCCAGCAGCTTAGGTCCCGGGGGCACAATCTACGAGCAGTACTTC. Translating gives CASSLGPGGTIYEQYF. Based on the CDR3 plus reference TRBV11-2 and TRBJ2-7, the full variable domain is EAGVAQSPRYKIIEKRQSVAFWCNPISGHATLYWYQQILGQGPKLLIQFQNNGVVDDSQLPKDRFSAERLKGVDSTLKIQPAKLEDSAVYLCASSLGPGGTIYEQYFGPGTRLTVT.

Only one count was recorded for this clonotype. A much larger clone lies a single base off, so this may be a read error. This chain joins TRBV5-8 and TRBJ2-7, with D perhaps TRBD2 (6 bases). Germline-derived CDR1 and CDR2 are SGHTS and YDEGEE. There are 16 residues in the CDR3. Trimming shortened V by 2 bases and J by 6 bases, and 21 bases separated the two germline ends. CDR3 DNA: TGTGCCAGCAGCTTTACGGCTAGCGCCGGGGTCGGCGAGCAGTACTTC. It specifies CASSFTASAGVGEQYF. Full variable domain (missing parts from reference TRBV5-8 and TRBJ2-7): EAGVTQSPTHLIKTRGQQATLRCSPISGHTSVYWYQQALGLGLQFLLWYDEGEERNRGNFPPRFSGRQFPNYSSELNVNALELEDSALYLCASSFTASAGVGEQYFGPGTRLTVT.

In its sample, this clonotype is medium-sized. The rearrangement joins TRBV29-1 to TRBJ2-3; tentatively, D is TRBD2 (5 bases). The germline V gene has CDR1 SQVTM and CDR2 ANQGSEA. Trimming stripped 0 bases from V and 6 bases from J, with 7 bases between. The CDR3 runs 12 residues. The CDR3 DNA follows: TGCAGCGTTGAAGAGAGGGCGGATACGCAGTATTTT. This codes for CSVEERADTQYF.

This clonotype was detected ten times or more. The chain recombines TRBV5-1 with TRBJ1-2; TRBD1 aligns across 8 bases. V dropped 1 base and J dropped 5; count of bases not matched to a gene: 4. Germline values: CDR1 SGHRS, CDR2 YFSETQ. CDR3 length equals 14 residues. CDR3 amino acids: CASSLSDREYGYTF. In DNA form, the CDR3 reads TGCGCCAGCAGCTTGTCGGACAGGGAGTATGGCTACACCTTC. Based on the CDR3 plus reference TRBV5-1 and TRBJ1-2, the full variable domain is KAGVTQTPRYLIKTRGQQVTLSCSPISGHRSVSWYQQTPGQGLQFLFEYFSETQRNKGNFPGRFSGRQFSNSRSEMNVSTLELGDSALYLCASSLSDREYGYTFGSGTRLTVV.

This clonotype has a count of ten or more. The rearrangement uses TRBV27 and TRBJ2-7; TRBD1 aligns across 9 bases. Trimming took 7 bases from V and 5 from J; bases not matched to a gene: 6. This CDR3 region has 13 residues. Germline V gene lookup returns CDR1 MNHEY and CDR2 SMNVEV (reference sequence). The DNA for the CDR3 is TGTGCCAGCAAGGGGACAGGGTACGACGAGCAGTACTTC. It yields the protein CASKGTGYDEQYF.

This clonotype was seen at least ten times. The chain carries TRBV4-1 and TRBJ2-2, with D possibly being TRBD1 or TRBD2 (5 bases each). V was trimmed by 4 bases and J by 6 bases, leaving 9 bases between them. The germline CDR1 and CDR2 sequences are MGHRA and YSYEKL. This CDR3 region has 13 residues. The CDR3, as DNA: TGCGCCAGCAGCCTTGAGGGGCCCGGGGAGCTGTTTTTT. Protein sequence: CASSLEGPGELFF.

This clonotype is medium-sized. Written as DNA, the CDR3 is TGTGCCAGCAGTTACTCGGGACGAAACACCATATATTTT. Its translation: CASSYSGRNTIYF. The chain recombines TRBV6-5 with TRBJ1-3, with D maybe TRBD1 (5 bases). Trimming shortened V by 0 bases and J by 5 bases, and 5 bases separated the two germline ends. Germline CDR1 and CDR2: MNHEY and SVGAGI. This CDR3 has 13 residues.